Below, one T cell receptor beta chain is given with its context. Its antigen is currently unknown. V was shortened by 7 bases and J by 2 bases, with 9 bases between the two germline ends. The CDR3 runs to 13 residues. Germline CDR1 LNHDA, CDR2 SQIVND (reference sequence). This record belongs to a study of OX40 agonist ivuxolimab in advanced cancers. Turning to the study itself: In this trial design, patients received ivuxolimab intravenously at 0.01 to 10 mg/kg every 2 weeks. Study-wide results and limits: Clonal expansion was seen in CD4+ and CD8+ blood T cells by week 6 at 0.1 to 3.0 mg/kg.

The timepoints at which blood was sampled were baseline, cycle 4 day 1, and cycle 7 day 1. This table comes from immunoSEQ multiplex PCR, and its TCRdb copy is limited to in-frame clones, with some not included. The table lists about 73,000 clones, approximately 91% of them singletons, with about 0.8% in the top ten. The chain uses TRBV19 and TRBJ1-5; D is uncertain. The TCR was taken from an adult with an advanced solid tumor such as melanoma, head and neck, liver or kidney cancer. Sequenced here: CD4+ or CD8+ T cells sorted from blood, sampled in a trial of the OX40 agonist ivuxolimab. CDR3 in DNA: TGTGCCAGTACCCCCGAGGGCAATCAGCCCCAGCATTTT. Translation gives CASTPEGNQPQHF.